This T cell receptor beta chain was documented in a study of T-cell memory formation after mild COVID-19. The germline V gene encodes CDR1 MGHDK and CDR2 SYGVNS. CDR3 length equals 13 residues. V was shortened by 4 bases and J by 4 bases, with 10 bases between the two germline ends. TCRdb processed the 5' RACE reads anew with MiXCR; each CDR3 protein has one entry. The table includes about 470,000 distinct CDR3 sequences, approximately 25% detected once. This clonotype was counted a few times. The V call is TRBV25-1, the J call TRBJ1-1; D ambiguous. The sequencing sample was made of PBMCs or a T cell subset sorted from them (not recorded which). The sequence came from an adult woman who had mild COVID-19 (a few samples of this study predate the infection). Cell type and time point are not known. CDR3 protein: CASSVIESTEAFF. In DNA, the CDR3 is TGTGCCAGCAGTGTTATAGAGAGCACTGAAGCTTTCTTT.